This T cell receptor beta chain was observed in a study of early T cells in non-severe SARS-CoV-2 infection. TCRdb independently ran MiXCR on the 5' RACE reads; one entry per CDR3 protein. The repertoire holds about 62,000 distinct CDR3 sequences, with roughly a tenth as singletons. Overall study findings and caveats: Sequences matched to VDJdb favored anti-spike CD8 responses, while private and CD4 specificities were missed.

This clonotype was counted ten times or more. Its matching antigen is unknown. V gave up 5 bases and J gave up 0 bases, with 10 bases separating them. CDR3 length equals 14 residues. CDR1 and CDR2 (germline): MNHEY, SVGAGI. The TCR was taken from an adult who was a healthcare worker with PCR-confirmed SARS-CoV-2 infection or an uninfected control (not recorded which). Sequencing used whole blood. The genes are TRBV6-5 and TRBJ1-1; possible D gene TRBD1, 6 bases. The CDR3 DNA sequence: TGTGCCAGCAGTACGACAGGAATGAACACTGAAGCTTTCTTT. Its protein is CASSTTGMNTEAFF.